This T cell receptor beta chain was identified during a study of spatial heterogeneity in lung cancer. Overall study: Averaged across combinations, each unique TCR and UMI pairing appeared more than ten times in raw reads, which were uncorrected.

Study outcomes and limitations: Follow-up blood showed ubiquitous expanded tumor TCRs less than blood at resection did.

There are 14 residues in the CDR3. The V and J ends lost 0 bases and 7 bases, in that order; junction bases with no gene match: 7. CDR1 and CDR2 from the germline V gene are DFQATT and SNEGSKA (reference sequence). Time point in this sample: sample taken at primary tumor resection. The approximately 72 donors had untreated early-stage non-small cell lung cancer. From the 5' RACE reads, TCRdb called clonotypes with MiXCR, one entry per CDR3 protein. The top ten clones hold about a quarter of a sample with more than 35,000 distinct CDR3 sequences, roughly 4.9% of them seen once. Many counts were recorded for this clonotype. Its antigen is as yet unknown.

The chain recombines TRBV20-1 with TRBJ2-7, with 9 nucleotides matching TRBD2. Source: PBMCs, taken at surgery. This TCR came from a female donor with early-stage non-small cell lung cancer. The CDR3 sequence is CSARDPSGGREQYF. The CDR3 nucleotides read TGCAGTGCTAGAGATCCCAGCGGGGGGAGAGAGCAGTACTTC.